This T cell receptor (beta chain) is drawn from a study of OX40 agonist ivuxolimab in advanced cancers. Assay: immunoSEQ multiplex PCR; the TCRdb copy retains only in-frame clones and omits some. The repertoire has approximately 32,000 clones, over 75% of them found once; the top ten carry 58%. The V gene's germline CDR1 is SEHNR and CDR2 FQNEAQ (reference sequence). The V segment lost 1 base and the J segment 0 bases; nucleotides outside the gene matches: 5. CDR3 length: 16 amino acids. The chain links TRBV7-9 to TRBJ1-1; TRBD1 matches at 7 bases. Sequencing used CD4+ or CD8+ T cells sorted from blood, obtained in a trial of the OX40 agonist ivuxolimab. The TCR comes from an adult with an advanced solid tumor such as melanoma, head and neck, liver or kidney cancer. The CDR3 here is CASSLGWGQMNTEAFF. In nucleotides, the CDR3 is TGTGCCAGCAGCTTAGGATGGGGACAGATGAACACTGAAGCTTTCTTT.